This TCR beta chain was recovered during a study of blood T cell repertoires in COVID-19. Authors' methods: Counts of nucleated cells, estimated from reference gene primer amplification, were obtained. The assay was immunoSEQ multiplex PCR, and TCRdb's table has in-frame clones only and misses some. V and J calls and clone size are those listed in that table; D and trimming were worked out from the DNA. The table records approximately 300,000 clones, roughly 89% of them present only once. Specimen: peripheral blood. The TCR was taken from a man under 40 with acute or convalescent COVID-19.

The chain's CDR3 is CASSRVQREGYQETQYF. The CDR3 bases are TGCGCCAGCAGCCGTGTACAGCGGGAGGGATACCAAGAGACCCAGTACTTC. The rearrangement links TRBV5-1 to TRBJ2-5; TRBD2 matches 10 bases. Losses at the gene ends were 4 bases for V and 0 bases for J; bases not matched to a gene: 9. Germline V gives CDR1 SGHRS, CDR2 YFSETQ. The CDR3 has 17 residues.